These 9 T cell receptor beta chains were all obtained from the same sample, sequenced in a study of blood T cell repertoires in COVID-19. This table comes from immunoSEQ multiplex PCR, and its TCRdb copy is limited to in-frame clones, with some not included. The sample consists of approximately 150,000 clones, roughly 90% of them appearing once. Sequencing used peripheral blood. The receptors here all came from a woman between 55 and 75 years old with active or convalescent COVID-19.

This chain uses TRBV14 with TRBJ1-2; 12 bases are shared with TRBD1. The CDR3 loop spans 14 amino acids. CDR1 is SGHDN, CDR2 FVKESK, per germline. Trimming cost V 4 bases and J 7 bases; bases outside gene matches: 4. The chain's CDR3 is CASSPGQGATGYTF. CDR3 in DNA: TGTGCCAGCAGCCCGGGACAGGGGGCGACTGGCTACACCTTC. Together with reference TRBV14 and TRBJ1-2, the CDR3 gives the full variable domain: EAGVTQFPSHSVIEKGQTVTLRCDPISGHDNLYWYRRVMGKEIKFLLHFVKESKQDESGMPNNRFLAERTGGTYSTLKVQPAELEDSGVYFCASSPGQGATGYTFGSGTRLTVV.

This chain uses TRBV4-1 with TRBJ2-7, with 10 positions matching TRBD2. The germline V gene encodes CDR1 MGHRA and CDR2 YSYEKL. This CDR3 has 15 residues. The V and J ends lost 1 base and 3 bases, in that order; junction bases with no gene match: 3. For the CDR3, the DNA is TGCGCCAGCAGCCAAGTACTAGCGGGGATCTACGAGCAGTACTTC. It specifies CASSQVLAGIYEQYF.

This sequence joins TRBV7-9 and TRBJ1-1; D is possibly TRBD1 (5 bases). The CDR3 sequence is 13 residues long. Trimming shortened V by 1 base and J by 9 bases, and 12 bases separated the two germline ends. CDR1 and CDR2 (germline): SEHNR, FQNEAQ (reference sequence). CDR3: CASSLENRSKAFF. As DNA, the CDR3 is TGTGCCAGCAGCTTAGAGAACAGGAGCAAAGCTTTCTTT.

The gene calls are TRBV5-8 and TRBJ2-5, with D possibly being TRBD2 (6 bases). The CDR3 loop spans 14 amino acids. Germline V gene sequence: CDR1 SGHTS, CDR2 YDEGEE. V was cut by 3 bases and J by 5 bases, with 14 bases left in between. In DNA form, the CDR3 reads TGTGCCAGCAGCTCGGGGAGGAGAATGGAGACCCAGTACTTC. The encoded protein is CASSSGRRMETQYF.

The rearrangement uses TRBV2 and TRBJ1-5; 9 bases line up with TRBD1. Germline-derived CDR1 and CDR2 are SNHLY and FYNNEI. J gave up 7 bases and V 6 bases, and 10 bases lay outside the gene matches. This CDR3 contains 15 residues. The CDR3 DNA reads as TGTGCCAGCAGGAACACAGGGGGCAGGGGACAGCCCCAGCATTTT. This gives the protein CASRNTGGRGQPQHF.

The count of this clone is one. The chain recombines TRBV5-6 with TRBJ1-6, with TRBD1 matching over 8 bases. CDR3 length: 14 amino acids. With V trimmed by 4 bases and J by 9 bases, 6 bases remained unmatched. Germline-derived CDR1 and CDR2 are SGHDT and YYEEEE. CDR3 region: CASSPGTGGSPLHF. In nucleotides, the CDR3 is TGTGCCAGCAGCCCCGGGACAGGCGGTTCACCCCTCCACTTT.

The V call is TRBV5-1, the J call TRBJ2-1; weak D call: TRBD1 (7 bases). Germline V gene data show CDR1 as SGHRS and CDR2 as YFSETQ. This CDR3 has 16 residues. The V end was cut by 0 bases, the J end by 2 bases, with 12 bases between. The CDR3 loop is CASSLAGGTAYNEQFF. The DNA of the CDR3 is TGCGCCAGCAGCTTGGCTGGCGGGACAGCCTACAATGAGCAGTTCTTC.

This chain joins TRBV6-5 and TRBJ1-5, with unresolved D. The CDR3 runs 14 residues. Between the trimmed V and J ends, which lost 4 bases and 0 bases, there was a span of 7 bases. Germline CDR1 is MNHEY and CDR2 is SVGAGI. This CDR3 is CASSSHYSNQPQHF. In DNA form, the CDR3 reads TGTGCCAGCAGTTCACACTATAGCAATCAGCCCCAGCATTTT.

The chain is built from TRBV19 and TRBJ2-3, with a tentative D call TRBD1 (8 bases). CDR3 length: 15 residues. Germline assignment: CDR1 LNHDA and CDR2 SQIVND (reference sequence). Trimming stripped 1 base from V and 6 bases from J, with 14 bases between. CDR3 coding DNA: TGTGCCAGTAGTATAGCCCCACAGGGGGGGGATACGCAGTATTTT. Residues: CASSIAPQGGDTQYF.